The 7 T cell receptor beta chains given below trace back to one sample, sequenced in a study of blood T cells in healthy people across ages (dated by TCRdb to between 2014 and 2017). Library construction relied on 5' RACE. Sequencing took place on an Illumina HiSeq 2500. A second roughly 7 to 11 cycle PCR used a sample-barcoded 5' primer and a J-beta primer mix. In-frame beta chains were kept once TCRdb had trimmed the public reads at Q25 with fastp and called clones with MiXCR. Here each entry gathers all rows of one CDR3 protein and keeps the most common genes and DNA. The sample yields 1.5 million to 2 million distinct CDR3 sequences; around half were counted once. The ten largest clones add up to about 2.1% of the sample. The sequencing sample was made of blood. The receptors here all came from a woman aged 40-49 years in good health.

J is TRBJ2-3 and V is TRBV24-1; a possible D gene is TRBD2 (6 bases). Germline-derived CDR1 and CDR2 are KGHDR and SFDVKD. V dropped 5 bases and J dropped 2 bases, with 19 bases sitting between them. The CDR3 is made up of 17 amino acids. CDR3 DNA sequence: TGTGCCACCAGTGGACTAGAGGGGCTGGGTATCACAGATACGCAGTATTTT. The encoded protein is CATSGLEGLGITDTQYF.

The rearrangement uses TRBV12-3 or TRBV12-4 and TRBJ1-4; D might be TRBD1 (6 bases). V was trimmed by 4 bases and J by 3 bases, leaving 15 bases between them. This CDR3 comprises 16 residues. CDR3 residues: CASSSSTGRANEKLFF. In nucleotides, the CDR3 is TGTGCCAGCAGTTCCTCCACAGGGCGAGCTAATGAAAAACTGTTTTTT.

This sequence joins TRBV20-1 and TRBJ2-7; D gene unclear. This CDR3 has 14 amino acids. Germline CDR1 and CDR2: DFQATT and SNEGSKA (reference sequence). V lost 6 bases, J lost 4 bases, and 19 bases lay in between. CDR3: CSATGPTVDYEQYF. The CDR3 DNA sequence: TGCAGTGCCACCGGACCCACCGTCGATTACGAGCAGTACTTC.

The chain is built from TRBV29-1 and TRBJ2-2; the match to TRBD2 covers 12 bases. The CDR3 consists of 15 residues. Germline values: CDR1 SQVTM, CDR2 ANQGSEA. V lost 5 bases to trimming and J lost 4 bases; unmatched junction nucleotides: 5. The DNA of the CDR3 is TGCAGCGTTCTAGCGGGGGGGCCTCGCACCGGGGAGCTGTTTTTT. Its protein product is CSVLAGGPRTGELFF.

A few counts support this clonotype. The J gene is TRBJ2-3, the V gene TRBV7-3; possibly TRBD1 for D (5 bases). The CDR3 covers 17 residues. Between the trimmed V and J ends, which lost 1 base and 4 bases, there was a span of 18 bases. CDR1 and CDR2 (germline): SGHTA, FQGTGA. CDR3 nucleotides: TGTGCCAGCAGCTTAATAGGGGCCCTCCAATCCGCAGATACGCAGTATTTT. This sequence encodes CASSLIGALQSADTQYF.

This clonotype has more than one count but fewer than ten. The gene calls are TRBV6-2 or TRBV6-3 and TRBJ2-7; 11 nucleotides align to TRBD1. The trim removed 6 bases at V and 11 bases at J, leaving 6 bases unmatched. This CDR3 region has 12 residues. Germline assignment: CDR1 MNHEY and CDR2 SVGEGT. The CDR3 sequence is CASSQDRGLKYF. The CDR3 nucleotides read TGTGCCAGCAGCCAGGACAGGGGGCTAAAGTACTTC.

Only a few counts were recorded for this clonotype. The chain couples TRBV20-1 to TRBJ2-5, with 9 bases matching TRBD2. This CDR3 is 16 amino acids long. Germline assignment: CDR1 DFQATT and CDR2 SNEGSKA (reference sequence). Trimming took 6 bases from V and 2 from J; bases not matched to a gene: 13. Here the CDR3 reads CSAPLQAGGLQETQYF. DNA for the CDR3: TGCAGTGCCCCCCTTCAAGCGGGGGGCCTACAAGAGACCCAGTACTTC.